Described below is a single T cell receptor beta chain sequence and its context. This specimen belongs to a study of blood T cell repertoires in COVID-19. The wider study: Acute-phase and convalescent COVID-19 samples originated in the United States, Italy and Spain. From T cells, B-cell-depleted T cells, or PBMCs came the material, which was cDNA or gDNA.

Authors' methods: Amplification from reference gene primers served as the basis for estimated nucleated cell counts. Profiled with immunoSEQ multiplex PCR; TCRdb holds only in-frame clones, not every one. The DNA was the basis for D and trimming; V, J and clone size are from that table. The sample has under 95,000 clones; roughly 85% are singletons. Trimming removed 5 bases from V and 5 bases from J; junction bases left unmatched: 3. Germline assignment: CDR1 SGHNT and CDR2 YYREEE (reference sequence). The CDR3 consists of 13 residues. While infection was still active, Seattle patients were enrolled and then followed longitudinally.

The sample was peripheral blood. The chain recombines TRBV5-4 with TRBJ2-5, with 10 bases identical to TRBD2. The source of this sequence is a man between 45 and 60 years old with COVID-19, enrolled during active disease. The CDR3 nucleotides read TGTGCCAGCAGTATGGGACTAGCGGAGACCCAGTACTTC. Protein: CASSMGLAETQYF.